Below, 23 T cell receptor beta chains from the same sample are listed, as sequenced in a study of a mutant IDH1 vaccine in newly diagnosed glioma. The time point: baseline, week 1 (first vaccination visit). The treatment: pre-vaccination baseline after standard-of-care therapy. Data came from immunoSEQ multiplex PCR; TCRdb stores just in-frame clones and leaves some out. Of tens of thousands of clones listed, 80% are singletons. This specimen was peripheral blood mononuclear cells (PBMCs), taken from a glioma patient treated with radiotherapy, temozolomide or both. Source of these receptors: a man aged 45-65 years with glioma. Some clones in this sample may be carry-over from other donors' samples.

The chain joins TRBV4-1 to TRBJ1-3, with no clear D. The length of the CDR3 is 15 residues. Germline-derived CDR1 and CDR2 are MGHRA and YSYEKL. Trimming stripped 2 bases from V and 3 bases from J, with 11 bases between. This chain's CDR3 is CASSQTPMGGNTIYF. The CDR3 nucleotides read TGCGCCAGCAGCCAAACCCCCATGGGTGGAAACACCATATATTTT.

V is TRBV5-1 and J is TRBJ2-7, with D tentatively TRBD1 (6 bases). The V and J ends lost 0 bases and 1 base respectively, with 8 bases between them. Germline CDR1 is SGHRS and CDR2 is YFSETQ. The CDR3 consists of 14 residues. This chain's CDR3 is CASSLAGVSYEQYF. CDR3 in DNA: TGCGCCAGCAGCTTGGCAGGGGTTTCCTACGAGCAGTACTTC.

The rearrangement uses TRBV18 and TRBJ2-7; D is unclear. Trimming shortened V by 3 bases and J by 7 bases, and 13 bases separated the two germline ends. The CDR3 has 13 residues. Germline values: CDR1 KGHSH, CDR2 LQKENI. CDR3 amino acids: CASSPSATKEQYF. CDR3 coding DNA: TGTGCCAGCTCACCCTCGGCCACCAAGGAGCAGTACTTC. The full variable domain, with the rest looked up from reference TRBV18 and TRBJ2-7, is NAGVMQNPRHLVRRRGQEARLRCSPMKGHSHVYWYRQLPEEGLKFMVYLQKENIIDESGMPKERFSAEFPKEGPSILRIQQVVRGDSAAYFCASSPSATKEQYFGPGTRLTVT.

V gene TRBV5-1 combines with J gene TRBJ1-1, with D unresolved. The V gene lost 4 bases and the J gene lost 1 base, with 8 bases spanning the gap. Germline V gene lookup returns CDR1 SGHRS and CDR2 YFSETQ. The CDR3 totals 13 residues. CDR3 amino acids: CASSRTPNTEAFF. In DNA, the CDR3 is TGCGCCAGCAGCCGTACACCGAACACTGAAGCTTTCTTT.

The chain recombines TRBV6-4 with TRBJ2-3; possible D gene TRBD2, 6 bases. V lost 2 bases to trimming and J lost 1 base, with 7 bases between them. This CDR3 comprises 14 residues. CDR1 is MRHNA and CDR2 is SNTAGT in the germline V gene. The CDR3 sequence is CASSDRGGTDTQYF. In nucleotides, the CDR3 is TGTGCCAGCAGTGACCGCGGGGGCACAGATACGCAGTATTTT.

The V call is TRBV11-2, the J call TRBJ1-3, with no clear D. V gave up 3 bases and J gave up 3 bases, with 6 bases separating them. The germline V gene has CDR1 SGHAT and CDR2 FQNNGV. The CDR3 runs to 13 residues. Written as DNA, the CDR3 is TGTGCCAGCAGCTTGGACCTTGGAAACACCATATATTTT. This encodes CASSLDLGNTIYF.

The CDR3 region has the DNA TGCAGCGTTGACACGGCTCGCAGCGCTAACTATGGCTACACCTTC. This translates into CSVDTARSANYGYTF. V and J are TRBV29-1 and TRBJ1-2; D unclear. In germline, CDR1 is SQVTM, CDR2 ANQGSEA. V gave up 3 bases and J gave up 0 bases, with 14 bases separating them. There are 15 residues in the CDR3.

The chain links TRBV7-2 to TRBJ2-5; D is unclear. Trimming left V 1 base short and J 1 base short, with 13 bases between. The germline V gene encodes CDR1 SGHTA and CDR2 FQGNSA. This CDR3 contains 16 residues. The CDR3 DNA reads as TGTGCCAGCAGCTTAGGGGTTTGGCCTGTCCAAGAGACCCAGTACTTC. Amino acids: CASSLGVWPVQETQYF.

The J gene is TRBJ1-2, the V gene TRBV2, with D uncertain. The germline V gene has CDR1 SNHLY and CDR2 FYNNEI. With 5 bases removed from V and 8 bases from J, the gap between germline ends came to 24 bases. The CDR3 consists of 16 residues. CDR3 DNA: TGTGCCAGCAGTTACACCTTCCTCGACATGCTCTCAGGCTACACCTTC. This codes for CASSYTFLDMLSGYTF. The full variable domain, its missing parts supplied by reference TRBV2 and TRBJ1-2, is EPEVTQTPSHQVTQMGQEVILRCVPISNHLYFYWYRQILGQKVEFLVSFYNNEISEKSEIFDDQFSVERPDGSNFTLKIRSTKLEDSAMYFCASSYTFLDMLSGYTFGSGTRLTVV.

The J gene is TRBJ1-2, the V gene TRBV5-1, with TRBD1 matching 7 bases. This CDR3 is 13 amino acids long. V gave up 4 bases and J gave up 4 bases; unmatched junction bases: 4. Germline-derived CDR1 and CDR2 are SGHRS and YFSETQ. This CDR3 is CASSPGQTYGYTF. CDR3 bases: TGCGCCAGCAGCCCGGGACAGACCTATGGCTACACCTTC.

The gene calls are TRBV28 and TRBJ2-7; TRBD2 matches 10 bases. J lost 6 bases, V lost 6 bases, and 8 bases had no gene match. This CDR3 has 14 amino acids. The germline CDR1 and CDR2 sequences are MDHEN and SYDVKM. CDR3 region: CASRGSGRALEQYF. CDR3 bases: TGTGCCAGCAGGGGGAGCGGGAGGGCCCTCGAGCAGTACTTC. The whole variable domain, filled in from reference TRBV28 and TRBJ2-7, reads DVKVTQSSRYLVKRTGEKVFLECVQDMDHENMFWYRQDPGLGLRLIYFSYDVKMKEKGDIPEGYSVSREKKERFSLILESASTNQTSMYLCASRGSGRALEQYFGPGTRLTVT.

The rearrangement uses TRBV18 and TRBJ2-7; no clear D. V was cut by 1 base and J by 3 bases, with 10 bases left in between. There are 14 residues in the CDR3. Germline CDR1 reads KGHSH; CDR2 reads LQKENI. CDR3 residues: CASSPHGDFYEQYF. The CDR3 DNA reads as TGTGCCAGCTCACCACATGGAGATTTCTACGAGCAGTACTTC.

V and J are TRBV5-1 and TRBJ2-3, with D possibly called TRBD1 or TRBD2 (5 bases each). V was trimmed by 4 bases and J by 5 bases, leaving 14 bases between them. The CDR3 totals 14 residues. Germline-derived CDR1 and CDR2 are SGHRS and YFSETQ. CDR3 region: CASSQGPSRDTQYF. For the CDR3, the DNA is TGCGCCAGCAGCCAGGGACCTTCGAGAGATACGCAGTATTTT.

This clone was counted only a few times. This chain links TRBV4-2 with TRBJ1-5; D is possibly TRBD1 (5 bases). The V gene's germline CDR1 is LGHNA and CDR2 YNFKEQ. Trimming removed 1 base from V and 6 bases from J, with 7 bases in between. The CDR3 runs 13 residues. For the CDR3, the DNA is TGTGCCAGCAGCCAAGGGGGACGTCAGCCCCAGCATTTT. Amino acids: CASSQGGRQPQHF.

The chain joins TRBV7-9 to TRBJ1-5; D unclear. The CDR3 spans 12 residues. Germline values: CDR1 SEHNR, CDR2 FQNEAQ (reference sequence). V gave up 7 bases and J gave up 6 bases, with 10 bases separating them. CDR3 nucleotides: TGTGCCAGCACTGGAGGTCGTCAGCCCCAGCATTTT. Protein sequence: CASTGGRQPQHF. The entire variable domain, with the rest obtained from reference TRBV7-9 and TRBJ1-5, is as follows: DTGVSQNPRHKITKRGQNVTFRCDPISEHNRLYWYRQTLGQGPEFLTYFQNEAQLEKSRLLSDRFSAERPKGSFSTLEIQRTEQGDSAMYLCASTGGRQPQHFGDGTRLSIL.

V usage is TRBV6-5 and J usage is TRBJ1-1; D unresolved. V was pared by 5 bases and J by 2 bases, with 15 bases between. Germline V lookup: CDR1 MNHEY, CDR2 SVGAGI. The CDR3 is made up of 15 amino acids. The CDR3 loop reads CASSPAPDRNTEAFF. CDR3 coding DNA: TGTGCCAGCAGTCCGGCCCCGGACCGAAACACTGAAGCTTTCTTT.

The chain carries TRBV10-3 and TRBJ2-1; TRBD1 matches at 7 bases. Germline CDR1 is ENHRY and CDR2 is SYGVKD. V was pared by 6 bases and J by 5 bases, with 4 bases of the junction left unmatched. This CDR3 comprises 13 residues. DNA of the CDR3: TGTGCCATCAGCGGGACAGCCCACAATGAGCAGTTCTTC. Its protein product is CAISGTAHNEQFF.

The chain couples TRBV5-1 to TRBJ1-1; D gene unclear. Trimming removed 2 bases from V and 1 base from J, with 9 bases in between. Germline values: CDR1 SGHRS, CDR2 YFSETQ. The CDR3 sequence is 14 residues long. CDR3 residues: CASSLQTRNTEAFF. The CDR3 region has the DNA TGCGCCAGCAGCTTACAGACTAGGAACACTGAAGCTTTCTTT.

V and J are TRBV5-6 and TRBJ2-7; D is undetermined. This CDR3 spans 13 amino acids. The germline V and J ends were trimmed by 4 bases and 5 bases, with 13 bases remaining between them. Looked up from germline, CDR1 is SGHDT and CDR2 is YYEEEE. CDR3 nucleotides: TGTGCCAGCAGCCTCTATGGGTGGAACGAGCAGTACTTC. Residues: CASSLYGWNEQYF. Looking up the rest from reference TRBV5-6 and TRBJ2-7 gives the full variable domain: DAGVTQSPTHLIKTRGQQVTLRCSPKSGHDTVSWYQQALGQGPQFIFQYYEEEERQRGNFPDRFSGHQFPNYSSELNVNALLLGDSALYLCASSLYGWNEQYFGPGTRLTVT.

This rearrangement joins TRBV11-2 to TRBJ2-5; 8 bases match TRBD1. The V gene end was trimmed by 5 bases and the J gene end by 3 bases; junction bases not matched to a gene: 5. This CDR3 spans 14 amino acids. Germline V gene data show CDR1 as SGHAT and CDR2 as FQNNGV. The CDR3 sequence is CASSPGTGKETQYF. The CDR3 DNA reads TGTGCCAGCAGCCCCGGGACAGGAAAAGAGACCCAGTACTTC.

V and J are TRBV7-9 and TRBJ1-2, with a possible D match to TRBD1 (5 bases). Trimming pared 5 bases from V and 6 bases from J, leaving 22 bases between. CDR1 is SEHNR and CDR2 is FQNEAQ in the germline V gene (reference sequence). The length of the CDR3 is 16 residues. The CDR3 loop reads CASSPVVGRLADGYTF. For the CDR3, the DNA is TGTGCCAGCAGCCCGGTTGTGGGGCGGCTAGCGGATGGCTACACCTTC.

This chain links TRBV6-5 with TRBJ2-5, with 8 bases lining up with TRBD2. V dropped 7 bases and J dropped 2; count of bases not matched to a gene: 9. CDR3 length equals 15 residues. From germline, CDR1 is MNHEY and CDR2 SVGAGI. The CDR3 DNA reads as TGTGCCAGCACCCCCCAACTAGCGGAGCAAGAGACCCAGTACTTC. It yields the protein CASTPQLAEQETQYF.

The CDR3 nucleotides are TGTGCCAGCAGTTACTCGGTCAGGGGTGACACTGAAGCTTTCTTT. Amino acids: CASSYSVRGDTEAFF. This rearrangement joins TRBV6-5 to TRBJ1-1, with a possible D match to TRBD1 (6 bases). The CDR3 totals 15 residues. Germline V lookup: CDR1 MNHEY, CDR2 SVGAGI. V lost 0 bases, J lost 3 bases, and 11 bases lay in between.